This T cell receptor beta chain was captured by sequencing in a study of T cell changes during pregnancy in multiple sclerosis. Profiled with immunoSEQ multiplex PCR; TCRdb holds only in-frame clones, not every one. The sample consists of about 60,000 clones, around 90% of them appearing once. V was clipped by 0 bases and J by 10 bases; unmatched bases: 9. The CDR3 sequence is 14 residues long. The germline gives CDR1 SGHRS, CDR2 YFSETQ. The chain uses TRBV5-1 and TRBJ1-1, with 7 bases that match TRBD1. The sequenced sample was peripheral blood, obtained in the third trimester of pregnancy. The clonotype comes from a female donor in good health, enrolled as a control in a pregnancy study. The CDR3 nucleotides read TGCGCCAGCAGCTTGGACAGGGGAGGTGGTGGAGCTTTCTTT. Protein: CASSLDRGGGGAFF.